The sequence of this T cell receptor beta chain was determined in a study of blood T cells in healthy people across ages. Study-wide context: Capture by template switching was about one barcoded beta molecule per two T cells.

Only a few counts were recorded for this clonotype. Caucasian individuals from Russia who were healthy and aged roughly 6 to 95 acted as donors. Using a J-beta primer mix together with a sample-barcoded 5' primer, a second PCR was run for roughly 7 to 12 cycles. MiXCR, applied by TCRdb to the 5' RACE reads, yields one record per CDR3 protein. The sample carries around 940,000 distinct CDR3 sequences, roughly 47% recorded once. The CDR3 runs 16 residues. Losses at the gene ends were 4 bases for V and 7 bases for J; bases not matched to a gene: 10. Germline CDR1 reads ENHRY; CDR2 reads SYGVKD. The specimen sequenced was blood. This TCR derives from a woman aged 55-69 years in good health. The chain carries TRBV10-3 and TRBJ2-3, with 11 bases matching TRBD2. The CDR3 coding sequence is TGTGCCATCAGTGGACTTAGCGGGAGGGCCGTTTATACGCAGTATTTT. Protein product: CAISGLSGRAVYTQYF.